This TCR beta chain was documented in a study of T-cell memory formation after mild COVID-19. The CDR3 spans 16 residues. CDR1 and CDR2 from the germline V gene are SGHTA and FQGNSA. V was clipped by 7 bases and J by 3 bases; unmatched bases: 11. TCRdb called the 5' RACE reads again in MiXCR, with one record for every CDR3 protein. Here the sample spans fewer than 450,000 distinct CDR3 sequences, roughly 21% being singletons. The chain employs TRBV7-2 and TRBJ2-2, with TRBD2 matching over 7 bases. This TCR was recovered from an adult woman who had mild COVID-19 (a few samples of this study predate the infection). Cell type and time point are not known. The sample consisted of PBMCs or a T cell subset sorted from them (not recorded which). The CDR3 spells CASTLGGGQDTGELFF. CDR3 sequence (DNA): TGTGCCAGCACTTTGGGGGGAGGGCAGGACACCGGGGAGCTGTTTTTT. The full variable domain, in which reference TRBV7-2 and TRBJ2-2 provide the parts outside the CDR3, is GAGVSQSPSNKVTEKGKDVELRCDPISGHTALYWYRQSLGQGLEFLIYFQGNSAPDKSGLPSDRFSAERTGGSVSTLTIQRTQQEDSAVYLCASTLGGGQDTGELFFGEGSRLTVL.